This TCR beta chain was found in a study of OX40 agonist ivuxolimab in advanced cancers. Germline CDR1 MNHEY, CDR2 SVGAGI. This CDR3 has 13 amino acids. The V end lost 8 bases, the J end lost 4 bases, and 11 bases lay between the germline ends. Using immunoSEQ multiplex PCR, the repertoire was profiled, and TCRdb retains in-frame clones only, with some absent. This sample has 75,000 to 100,000 clones, with 80% to 95% found just once. The rearrangement uses TRBV6-5 and TRBJ1-4; D remains unclear. The receptor was derived from an adult with an advanced solid tumor such as melanoma, head and neck, liver or kidney cancer. The sample in question was CD4+ or CD8+ T cells sorted from blood, obtained in a trial of the OX40 agonist ivuxolimab. CDR3 sequence (DNA): TGTGCCAGCGCCCGCCCGGATAATGAAAAACTGTTTTTT. This gives the protein CASARPDNEKLFF.